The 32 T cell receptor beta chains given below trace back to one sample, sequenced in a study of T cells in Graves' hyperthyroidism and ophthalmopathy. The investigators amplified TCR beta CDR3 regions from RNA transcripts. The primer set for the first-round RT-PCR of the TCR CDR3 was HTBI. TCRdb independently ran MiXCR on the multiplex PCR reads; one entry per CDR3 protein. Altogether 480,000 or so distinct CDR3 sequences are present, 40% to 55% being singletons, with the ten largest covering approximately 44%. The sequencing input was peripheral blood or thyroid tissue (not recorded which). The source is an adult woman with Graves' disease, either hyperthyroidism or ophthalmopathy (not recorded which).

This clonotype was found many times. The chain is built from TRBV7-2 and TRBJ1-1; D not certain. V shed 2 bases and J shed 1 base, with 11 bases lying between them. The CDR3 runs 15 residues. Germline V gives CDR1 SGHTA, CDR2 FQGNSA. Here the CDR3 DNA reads TGTGCCAGCAGCTTATCTACCGGGTGGAACACTGAAGCTTTCTTT. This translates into CASSLSTGWNTEAFF.

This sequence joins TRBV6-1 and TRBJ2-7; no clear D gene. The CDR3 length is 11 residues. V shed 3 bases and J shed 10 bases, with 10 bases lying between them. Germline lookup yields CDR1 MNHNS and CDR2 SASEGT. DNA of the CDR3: TGTGCCAGCAGTGAGGGCCCCCATCAGTACTTC. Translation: CASSEGPHQYF.

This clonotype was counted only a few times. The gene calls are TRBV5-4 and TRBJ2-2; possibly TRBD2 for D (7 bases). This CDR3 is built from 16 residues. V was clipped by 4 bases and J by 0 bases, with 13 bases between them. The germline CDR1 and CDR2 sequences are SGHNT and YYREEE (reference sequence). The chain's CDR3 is CASSGGGRANTGELFF. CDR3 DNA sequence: TGTGCCAGCAGCGGGGGGGGGCGGGCGAACACCGGGGAGCTGTTTTTT.

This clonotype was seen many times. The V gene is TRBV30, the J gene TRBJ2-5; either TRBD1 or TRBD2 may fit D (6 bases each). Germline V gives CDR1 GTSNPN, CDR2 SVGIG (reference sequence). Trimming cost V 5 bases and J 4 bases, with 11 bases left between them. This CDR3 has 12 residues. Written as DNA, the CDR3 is TGTGCCTGGGAACAGGGAGGAGAGACCCAGTACTTC. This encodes CAWEQGGETQYF.

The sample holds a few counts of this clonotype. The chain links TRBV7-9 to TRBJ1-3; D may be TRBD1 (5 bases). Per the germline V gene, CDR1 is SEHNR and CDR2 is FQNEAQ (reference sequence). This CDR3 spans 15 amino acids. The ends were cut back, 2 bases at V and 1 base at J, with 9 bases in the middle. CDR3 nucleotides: TGTGCCAGCAGCTTAAGGGGAGAATCTGGAAACACCATATATTTT. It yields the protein CASSLRGESGNTIYF.

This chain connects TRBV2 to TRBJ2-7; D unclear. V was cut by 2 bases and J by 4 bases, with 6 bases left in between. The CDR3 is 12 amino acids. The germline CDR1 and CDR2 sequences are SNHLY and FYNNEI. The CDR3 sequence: CASSESVYEQYF. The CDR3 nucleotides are TGTGCCAGCAGTGAATCGGTTTACGAGCAGTACTTC.

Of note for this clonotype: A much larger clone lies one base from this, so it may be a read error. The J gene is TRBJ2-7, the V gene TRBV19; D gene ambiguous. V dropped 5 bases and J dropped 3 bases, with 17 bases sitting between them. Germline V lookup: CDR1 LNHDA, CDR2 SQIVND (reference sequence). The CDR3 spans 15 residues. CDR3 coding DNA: TGTGCCAGTAGTGCCTTTGGACGAATCTACTACGAGCAGTACTTC. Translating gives CASSAFGRIYYEQYF.

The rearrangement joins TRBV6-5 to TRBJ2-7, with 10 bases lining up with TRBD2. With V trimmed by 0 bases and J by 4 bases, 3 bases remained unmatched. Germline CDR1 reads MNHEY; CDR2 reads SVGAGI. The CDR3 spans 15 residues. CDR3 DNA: TGTGCCAGCAGTTACTCGGGGACTAGCGTATACGAGCAGTACTTC. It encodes CASSYSGTSVYEQYF.

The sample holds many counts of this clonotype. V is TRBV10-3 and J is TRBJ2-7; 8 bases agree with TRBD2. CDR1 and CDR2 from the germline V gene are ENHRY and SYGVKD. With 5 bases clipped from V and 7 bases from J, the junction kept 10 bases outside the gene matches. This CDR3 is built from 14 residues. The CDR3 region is CAISTGTRGEEQYF. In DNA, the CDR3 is TGTGCCATCAGTACCGGGACTAGGGGGGAGGAGCAGTACTTC.

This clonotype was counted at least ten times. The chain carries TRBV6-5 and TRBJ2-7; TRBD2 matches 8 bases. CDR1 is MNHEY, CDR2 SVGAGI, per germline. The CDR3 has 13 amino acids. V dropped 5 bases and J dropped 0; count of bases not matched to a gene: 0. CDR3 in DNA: TGTGCCAGCAGTGGGACTAGCTCCTACGAGCAGTACTTC. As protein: CASSGTSSYEQYF.

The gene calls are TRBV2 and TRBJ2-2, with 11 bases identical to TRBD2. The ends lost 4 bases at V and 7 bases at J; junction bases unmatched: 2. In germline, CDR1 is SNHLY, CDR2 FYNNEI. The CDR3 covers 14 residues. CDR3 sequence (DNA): TGTGCCAGCAGTGTAGCGGGAGGGAGCGGGGAGCTGTTTTTT. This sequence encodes CASSVAGGSGELFF.

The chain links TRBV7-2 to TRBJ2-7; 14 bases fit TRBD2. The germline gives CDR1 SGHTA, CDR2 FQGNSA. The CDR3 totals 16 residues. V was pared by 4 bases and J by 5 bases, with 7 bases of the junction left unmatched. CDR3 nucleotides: TGTGCCAGCAGCTCACCAAGGGGACTAGCGGGAGACGAGCAGTACTTC. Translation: CASSSPRGLAGDEQYF.

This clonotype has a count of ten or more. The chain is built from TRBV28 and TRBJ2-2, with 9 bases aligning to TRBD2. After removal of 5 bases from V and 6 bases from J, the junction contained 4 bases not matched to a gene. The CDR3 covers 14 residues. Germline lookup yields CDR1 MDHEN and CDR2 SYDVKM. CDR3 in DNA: TGTGCCAGCAGTCGGACTAGCGCGGCCGGGGAGCTGTTTTTT. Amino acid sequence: CASSRTSAAGELFF. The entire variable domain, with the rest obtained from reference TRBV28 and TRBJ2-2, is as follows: DVKVTQSSRYLVKRTGEKVFLECVQDMDHENMFWYRQDPGLGLRLIYFSYDVKMKEKGDIPEGYSVSREKKERFSLILESASTNQTSMYLCASSRTSAAGELFFGEGSRLTVL.

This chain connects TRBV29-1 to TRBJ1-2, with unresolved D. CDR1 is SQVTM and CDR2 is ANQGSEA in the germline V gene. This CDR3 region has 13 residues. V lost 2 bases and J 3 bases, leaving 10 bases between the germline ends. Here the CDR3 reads CSVEIRQDYGYTF. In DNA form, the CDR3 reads TGCAGCGTTGAAATTAGGCAGGACTATGGCTACACCTTC.

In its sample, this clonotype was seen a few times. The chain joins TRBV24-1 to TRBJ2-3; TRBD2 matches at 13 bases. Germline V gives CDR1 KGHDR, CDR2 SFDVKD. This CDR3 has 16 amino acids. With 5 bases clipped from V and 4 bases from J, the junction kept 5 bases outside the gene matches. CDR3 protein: CATSGLTSGRADTQYF. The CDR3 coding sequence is TGTGCCACCAGTGGTCTCACTAGCGGGAGGGCAGATACGCAGTATTTT.

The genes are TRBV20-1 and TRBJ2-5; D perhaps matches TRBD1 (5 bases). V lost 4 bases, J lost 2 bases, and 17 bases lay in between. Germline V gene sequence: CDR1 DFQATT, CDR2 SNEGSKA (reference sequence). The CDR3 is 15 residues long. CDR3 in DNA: TGCAGTGCTATAGGCGTAACAGGACGGCAAGAGACCCAGTACTTC. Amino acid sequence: CSAIGVTGRQETQYF.

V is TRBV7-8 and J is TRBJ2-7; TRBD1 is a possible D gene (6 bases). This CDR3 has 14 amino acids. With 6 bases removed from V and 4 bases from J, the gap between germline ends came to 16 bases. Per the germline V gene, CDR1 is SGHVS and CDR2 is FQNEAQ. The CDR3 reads CASREPGQTYEQYF. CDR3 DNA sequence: TGTGCCAGCAGAGAACCGGGACAAACTTACGAGCAGTACTTC.

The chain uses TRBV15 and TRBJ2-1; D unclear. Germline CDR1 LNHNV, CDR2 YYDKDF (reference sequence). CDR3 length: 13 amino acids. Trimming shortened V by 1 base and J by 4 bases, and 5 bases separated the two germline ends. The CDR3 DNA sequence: TGTGCCACCAGCAGAGCAACTTACAATGAGCAGTTCTTC. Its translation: CATSRATYNEQFF.

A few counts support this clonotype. The CDR3 spells CASSRHDRVNTEAFF. CDR3 nucleotide sequence: TGTGCCAGCAGCCGCCACGACAGGGTGAACACTGAAGCTTTCTTT. This chain connects TRBV7-9 to TRBJ1-1; 7 bases fit TRBD1. The CDR3 sequence is 15 residues long. After removal of 5 bases from V and 0 bases from J, the junction contained 6 bases not matched to a gene. Germline CDR1 SEHNR, CDR2 FQNEAQ (reference sequence).

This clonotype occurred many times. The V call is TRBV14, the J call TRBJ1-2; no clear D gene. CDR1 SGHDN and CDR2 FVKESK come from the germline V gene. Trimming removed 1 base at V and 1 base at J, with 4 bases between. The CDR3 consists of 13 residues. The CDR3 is CASSQGLNYGYTF. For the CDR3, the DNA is TGTGCCAGCAGCCAAGGACTTAACTATGGCTACACCTTC.

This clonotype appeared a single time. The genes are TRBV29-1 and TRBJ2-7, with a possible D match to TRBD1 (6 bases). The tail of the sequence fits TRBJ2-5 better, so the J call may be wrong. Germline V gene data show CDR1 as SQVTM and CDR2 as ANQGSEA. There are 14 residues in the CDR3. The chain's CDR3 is CSVEGTAPRGTQYF. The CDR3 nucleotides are TGCAGCGTTGAAGGGACAGCCCCCCGAGGGACCCAGTACTTC.

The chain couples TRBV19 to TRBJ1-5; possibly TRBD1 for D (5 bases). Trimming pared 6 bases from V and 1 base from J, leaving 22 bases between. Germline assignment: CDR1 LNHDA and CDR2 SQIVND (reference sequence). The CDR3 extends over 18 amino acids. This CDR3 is CASRGGLPGSFSNQPQHF. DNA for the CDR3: TGTGCCAGTAGGGGGGGACTCCCGGGCTCATTCAGCAATCAGCCCCAGCATTTT.

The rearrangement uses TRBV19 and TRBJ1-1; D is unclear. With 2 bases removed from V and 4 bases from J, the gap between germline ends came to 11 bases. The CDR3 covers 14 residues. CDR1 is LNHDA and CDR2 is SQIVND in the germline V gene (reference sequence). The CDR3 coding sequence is TGTGCCAGTAGTATAACCTCGTTCGGCACTGAAGCTTTCTTT. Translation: CASSITSFGTEAFF.

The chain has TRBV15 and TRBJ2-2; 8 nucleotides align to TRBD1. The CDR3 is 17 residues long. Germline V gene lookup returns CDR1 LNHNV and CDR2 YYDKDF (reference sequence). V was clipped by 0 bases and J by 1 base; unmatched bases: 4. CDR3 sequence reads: CATSRDWGTGNTGELFF. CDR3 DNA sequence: TGTGCCACCAGCAGAGATTGGGGGACAGGGAACACCGGGGAGCTGTTTTTT.

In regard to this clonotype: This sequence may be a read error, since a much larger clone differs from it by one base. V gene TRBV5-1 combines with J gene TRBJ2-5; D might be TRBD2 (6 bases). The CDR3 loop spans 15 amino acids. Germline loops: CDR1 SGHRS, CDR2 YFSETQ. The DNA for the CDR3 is TGCGCCAGCAAAGGGCTCAGCGGGTCCCAAGGGACCCAGTACTTC. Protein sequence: CASKGLSGSQGTQYF.

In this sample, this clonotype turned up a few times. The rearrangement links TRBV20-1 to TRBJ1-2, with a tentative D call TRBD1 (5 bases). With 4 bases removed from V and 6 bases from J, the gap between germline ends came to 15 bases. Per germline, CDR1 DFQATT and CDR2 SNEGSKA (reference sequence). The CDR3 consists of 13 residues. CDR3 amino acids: CSATVQGDDGYTF. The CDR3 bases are TGCAGTGCTACCGTTCAGGGTGACGATGGCTACACCTTC.

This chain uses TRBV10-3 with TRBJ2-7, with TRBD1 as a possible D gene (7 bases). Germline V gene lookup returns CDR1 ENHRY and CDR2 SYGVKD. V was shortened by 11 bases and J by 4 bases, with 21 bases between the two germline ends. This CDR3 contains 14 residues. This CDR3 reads CAGGGGGGGYEQYF. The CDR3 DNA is TGTGCCGGCGGAGGAGGGGGCGGTGGGTACGAGCAGTACTTC.

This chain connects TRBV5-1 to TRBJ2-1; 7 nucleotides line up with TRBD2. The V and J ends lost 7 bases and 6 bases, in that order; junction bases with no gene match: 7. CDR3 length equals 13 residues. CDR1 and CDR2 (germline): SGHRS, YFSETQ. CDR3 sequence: CASREVGRNEQFF. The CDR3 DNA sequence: TGCGCCAGCCGGGAGGTGGGGCGCAATGAGCAGTTCTTC.

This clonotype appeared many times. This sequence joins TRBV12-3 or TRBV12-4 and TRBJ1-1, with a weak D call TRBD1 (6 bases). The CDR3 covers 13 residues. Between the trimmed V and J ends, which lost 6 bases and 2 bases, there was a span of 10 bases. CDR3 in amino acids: CASSRTANTEAFF. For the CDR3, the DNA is TGTGCCAGCAGCCGGACAGCAAACACTGAAGCTTTCTTT.

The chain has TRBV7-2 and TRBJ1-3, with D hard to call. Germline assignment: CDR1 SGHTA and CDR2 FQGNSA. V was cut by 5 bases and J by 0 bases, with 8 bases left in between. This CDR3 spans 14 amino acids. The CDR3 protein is CASSRRNSGNTIYF. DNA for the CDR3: TGTGCCAGCAGCCGGAGGAACTCTGGAAACACCATATATTTT.

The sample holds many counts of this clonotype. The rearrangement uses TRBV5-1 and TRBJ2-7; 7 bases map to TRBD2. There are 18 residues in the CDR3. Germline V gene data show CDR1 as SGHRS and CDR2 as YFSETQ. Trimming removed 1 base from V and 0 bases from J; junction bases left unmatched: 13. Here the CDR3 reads CASSLLGLTAGNSYEQYF. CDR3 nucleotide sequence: TGCGCCAGCAGCTTGCTAGGACTAACAGCGGGGAACTCCTACGAGCAGTACTTC. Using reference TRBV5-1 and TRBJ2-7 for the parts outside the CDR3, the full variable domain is KAGVTQTPRYLIKTRGQQVTLSCSPISGHRSVSWYQQTPGQGLQFLFEYFSETQRNKGNFPGRFSGRQFSNSRSEMNVSTLELGDSALYLCASSLLGLTAGNSYEQYFGPGTRLTVT.

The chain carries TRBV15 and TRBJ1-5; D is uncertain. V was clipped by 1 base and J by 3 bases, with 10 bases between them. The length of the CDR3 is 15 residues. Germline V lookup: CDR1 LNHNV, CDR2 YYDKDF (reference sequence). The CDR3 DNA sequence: TGTGCCACCAGCAGAGGCCCGGGCTACAATCAGCCCCAGCATTTT. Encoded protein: CATSRGPGYNQPQHF. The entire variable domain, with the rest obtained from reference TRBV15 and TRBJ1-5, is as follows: DAMVIQNPRYQVTQFGKPVTLSCSQTLNHNVMYWYQQKSSQAPKLLFHYYDKDFNNEADTPDNFQSRRPNTSFCFLDIRSPGLGDTAMYLCATSRGPGYNQPQHFGDGTRLSIL.